The 24 T cell receptor beta chains reported below all come from one sample, sequenced in a study of shared clonotypes between healthy human individuals. This table comes from immunoSEQ multiplex PCR, and its TCRdb copy is limited to in-frame clones, with some not included. There are millions of clones in the sample; approximately 95% occur only once, and 0.3% to 0.4% lies in the top ten. What was sequenced was naive CD4+ T cells from PBMCs. Subset denoted: CD45RA+ positively selected. The receptors originated from a man in his late teens or twenties in good health. Some clones in this sample may be carry-over from other donors' samples.

CDR3 in amino acids: CASSQEGLAGDTQYF. The CDR3 DNA reads as TGCGCCAGCAGCCAAGAGGGGCTAGCGGGAGATACGCAGTATTTT. The V call is TRBV4-3, the J call TRBJ2-3, with TRBD2 identical over 8 bases. Germline V gives CDR1 LGHNA, CDR2 YSLEER. There are 15 residues in the CDR3. V lost 0 bases and J lost 5; bases outside the gene matches: 4.

The rearrangement joins TRBV28 to TRBJ2-1; tentatively, D is TRBD1 or TRBD2 (7 bases each). Germline loops: CDR1 MDHEN, CDR2 SYDVKM. The V gene lost 7 bases and the J gene lost 10 bases, with 20 bases spanning the gap. The CDR3 covers 14 residues. The CDR3 reads CASIWPSRGGEQFF. CDR3 bases: TGTGCCAGCATCTGGCCATCCAGGGGGGGGGAGCAGTTCTTC.

The J gene is TRBJ2-5, the V gene TRBV9; no clear D gene. Germline CDR1 reads SGDLS; CDR2 reads YYNGEE. This CDR3 has 13 residues. The V and J ends lost 4 bases and 2 bases respectively, with 9 bases between them. CDR3 sequence: CASSLEPQETQYF. CDR3 sequence (DNA): TGTGCCAGCAGCCTTGAACCGCAAGAGACCCAGTACTTC.

This clone has only a few counts. The gene calls are TRBV6-4 and TRBJ1-1, with a weak D call TRBD1 (5 bases). V lost 9 bases and J 1 base, leaving 12 bases between the germline ends. The CDR3 sequence is 13 residues long. The V gene's germline CDR1 is MRHNA and CDR2 SNTAGT. The CDR3 here is CASAEQANTEAFF. As DNA, the CDR3 is TGTGCCAGTGCTGAACAGGCGAACACTGAAGCTTTCTTT.

This sequence joins TRBV15 and TRBJ1-5, with D tentatively TRBD1 (5 bases). The length of the CDR3 is 18 residues. Trimming pared 2 bases from V and 1 base from J, leaving 18 bases between. Per germline, CDR1 LNHNV and CDR2 YYDKDF (reference sequence). CDR3 residues: CATSRRPLQGGSNQPQHF. DNA for the CDR3: TGTGCCACCAGCAGACGCCCACTCCAGGGAGGAAGCAATCAGCCCCAGCATTTT.

The V and J genes are TRBV29-1 and TRBJ2-2; possible D gene TRBD1, 5 bases. Trimming left V 6 bases short and J 5 bases short, with 16 bases between. The CDR3 is made up of 14 amino acids. The germline V gene encodes CDR1 SQVTM and CDR2 ANQGSEA. The DNA of the CDR3 is TGCAGCGTCGCTGACAGAATGTATACCGGGGAGCTGTTTTTT. Its translation is CSVADRMYTGELFF.

This sequence joins TRBV28 and TRBJ1-4; D is perhaps TRBD1 (5 bases). With 5 bases removed from V and 3 bases from J, the gap between germline ends came to 16 bases. Germline V CDR1 and CDR2: MDHEN, SYDVKM. The CDR3 length is 16 residues. CDR3 loop: CASSTIGQGSNEKLFF. As DNA, the CDR3 is TGTGCCAGCAGTACCATCGGGCAGGGCTCTAATGAAAAACTGTTTTTT.

The chain links TRBV5-1 to TRBJ2-2, with D possibly TRBD2 on 6 matching bases. Trimming pared 1 base from V and 5 bases from J, leaving 15 bases between. Germline CDR1 and CDR2: SGHRS and YFSETQ. This CDR3 has 16 amino acids. The CDR3 region is CASSLSGGTETGELFF. In DNA, the CDR3 is TGCGCCAGCAGCTTGTCAGGAGGGACCGAAACCGGGGAGCTGTTTTTT.

A note on this clone: The same CDR3 arises from other DNA sequences in this sample as well. The chain uses TRBV7-9 and TRBJ1-2; TRBD1 is a possible D gene (6 bases). Trimming removed 3 bases at V and 2 bases at J, with 10 bases between. The CDR3 has 14 amino acids. The germline gives CDR1 SEHNR, CDR2 FQNEAQ (reference sequence). The CDR3 loop is CASSLGGQNYGYTF. CDR3 DNA sequence: TGTGCCAGCAGCTTGGGAGGACAGAACTATGGCTACACCTTC.

This clone occurred once. This chain joins TRBV7-3 and TRBJ2-1, with 11 bases matching TRBD2. Germline values: CDR1 SGHTA, CDR2 FQGTGA. The CDR3 spans 17 residues. J was trimmed by 0 bases and V by 4 bases; bases with no gene match: 5. The CDR3 reads CASSSTSGKSSYNEQFF. CDR3 sequence (DNA): TGTGCCAGCAGCTCGACTAGCGGGAAGAGCTCCTACAATGAGCAGTTCTTC.

The chain carries TRBV5-6 and TRBJ2-1; 9 positions match TRBD2. Germline V CDR1 and CDR2: SGHDT, YYEEEE. V lost 7 bases, J lost 3 bases, and 11 bases stayed unmatched. This CDR3 is built from 16 residues. This CDR3 is CASGRRNSGGYNEQFF. In DNA, the CDR3 is TGTGCCAGCGGACGTCGGAATAGCGGGGGCTACAATGAGCAGTTCTTC.

The chain combines TRBV2 with TRBJ2-7; TRBD2 agrees at 7 bases. CDR1 is SNHLY, CDR2 FYNNEI, per germline. The junction had 2 bases not matched to a gene; V was cut back by 0 bases and J by 6 bases. The CDR3 runs to 13 residues. In DNA form, the CDR3 reads TGTGCCAGCAGTGAAGCAATAGCGGGCGAGCAGTACTTC. Residues: CASSEAIAGEQYF.

This clone was counted only a few times. This specimen includes other DNA sequences encoding the same CDR3. The chain is built from TRBV28 and TRBJ1-2, with 8 nucleotides matching TRBD1. Looked up from germline, CDR1 is MDHEN and CDR2 is SYDVKM. The junction had 2 bases not matched to a gene; V was cut back by 6 bases and J by 2 bases. This CDR3 has 13 residues. The CDR3 loop is CASSRTGNYGYTF. CDR3 sequence (DNA): TGTGCCAGCAGCCGGACAGGGAACTATGGCTACACCTTC.

The V call is TRBV28, the J call TRBJ1-1; no clear D gene. Germline V CDR1 and CDR2: MDHEN, SYDVKM. Between the trimmed V and J ends, which lost 1 base and 4 bases, there was a span of 13 bases. This CDR3 has 15 residues. The CDR3 reads CASSLSPLVGTEAFF. The CDR3 nucleotides read TGTGCCAGCAGTTTATCCCCCCTGGTGGGCACTGAAGCTTTCTTT.

The chain combines TRBV30 with TRBJ2-5, with a weak D call TRBD1 (5 bases). CDR1 GTSNPN and CDR2 SVGIG come from the germline V gene (reference sequence). V lost 4 bases and J 1 base, leaving 7 bases between the germline ends. CDR3 length equals 12 residues. The CDR3 loop is CAWKQGQETQYF. CDR3 bases: TGTGCCTGGAAGCAGGGCCAAGAGACCCAGTACTTC.

The chain carries TRBV5-1 and TRBJ2-7, with TRBD2 matching over 8 bases. CDR1 and CDR2 from the germline V gene are SGHRS and YFSETQ. Unmatched junction bases numbered 4, after V lost 0 bases and J lost 5 bases. The CDR3 loop spans 14 amino acids. This CDR3 reads CASSLEGLVDEQYF. In DNA, the CDR3 is TGCGCCAGCAGCTTGGAGGGACTAGTGGACGAGCAGTACTTC.

This chain uses TRBV4-2 with TRBJ2-3; D gene uncertain. There are 15 residues in the CDR3. V lost 0 bases and J 6 bases, leaving 13 bases between the germline ends. Germline CDR1 and CDR2: LGHNA and YNFKEQ. This CDR3 is CASSQDKTPGDTQYF. CDR3 nucleotide sequence: TGTGCCAGCAGCCAAGATAAGACGCCTGGGGATACGCAGTATTTT.

This clone was counted only a few times. The chain couples TRBV5-4 to TRBJ1-4; possibly TRBD1 for D (6 bases). Trimming stripped 2 bases from V and 5 bases from J, with 10 bases between. The CDR3 contains 14 residues. CDR1 is SGHNT, CDR2 YYREEE, per germline (reference sequence). CDR3 DNA sequence: TGTGCCAGCAGCTTTTGGACAGCAAATGAAAAACTGTTTTTT. Its protein is CASSFWTANEKLFF. The whole variable domain, filled in from reference TRBV5-4 and TRBJ1-4, reads ETGVTQSPTHLIKTRGQQVTLRCSSQSGHNTVSWYQQALGQGPQFIFQYYREEENGRGNFPPRFSGLQFPNYSSELNVNALELDDSALYLCASSFWTANEKLFFGSGTQLSVL.

The chain has TRBV9 and TRBJ1-1, with D perhaps matching TRBD1 (5 bases). Germline V lookup: CDR1 SGDLS, CDR2 YYNGEE. The CDR3 contains 13 residues. Trimming removed 3 bases at V and 7 bases at J, with 13 bases between. The CDR3 loop reads CASSEGGVREAFF. DNA of the CDR3: TGTGCCAGCAGCGAGGGAGGGGTTCGTGAAGCTTTCTTT.

This sequence joins TRBV5-1 and TRBJ1-4, with TRBD1 identical over 8 bases. V shed 7 bases, J shed 5 bases, and the junction held 10 bases outside the gene matches. There are 15 residues in the CDR3. CDR1 SGHRS and CDR2 YFSETQ come from the germline V gene. The CDR3 DNA reads as TGCGCCAGCGGACGGGCGGACAGGGAGAATGAAAAACTGTTTTTT. It specifies CASGRADRENEKLFF.

This clone was detected only a few times. This rearrangement joins TRBV7-9 to TRBJ1-4, with 7 bases lining up with TRBD1. The trim removed 7 bases at V and 2 bases at J, leaving 7 bases unmatched. Germline V lookup: CDR1 SEHNR, CDR2 FQNEAQ (reference sequence). The CDR3 is 15 residues long. CDR3 in amino acids: CASKEGAPTNEKLFF. The CDR3, as DNA: TGTGCCAGCAAAGAGGGGGCCCCTACTAATGAAAAACTGTTTTTT.

This chain uses TRBV25-1 with TRBJ1-3; no clear D. Germline values: CDR1 MGHDK, CDR2 SYGVNS. Trimming pared 3 bases from V and 0 bases from J, leaving 9 bases between. CDR3 length: 15 amino acids. CDR3 nucleotide sequence: TGTGCCAGCAGTGATGGCACCTCCTCTGGAAACACCATATATTTT. Translated: CASSDGTSSGNTIYF.

The V gene is TRBV29-1, the J gene TRBJ2-7, with D possibly called TRBD1 or TRBD2 (7 bases each). V was trimmed by 4 bases and J by 6 bases, leaving 19 bases between them. The length of the CDR3 is 14 residues. In germline, CDR1 is SQVTM, CDR2 ANQGSEA. The CDR3 region has the DNA TGCAGCGTTGGGGGGGGACAGAGTACGGGCGAGCAGTACTTC. This sequence encodes CSVGGGQSTGEQYF.

The J gene is TRBJ1-4, the V gene TRBV25-1; 8 bases map to TRBD1. The germline gives CDR1 MGHDK, CDR2 SYGVNS. There are 13 residues in the CDR3. V gave up 4 bases and J gave up 14 bases; unmatched junction bases: 9. The CDR3 reads CASSGDRLLDLFF. DNA for the CDR3: TGTGCCAGCAGTGGGGACAGGCTTCTGGACCTGTTTTTT.